This T cell receptor beta chain was captured by sequencing in a study of blood T cells in healthy people across ages (dated by TCRdb to the mid-2010s). With respect to the entire study: In model experiments, template switching captured about one uniquely barcoded TCR beta cDNA molecule for every two T cells. The donors were split into four age groups: young (average around 15 years), middle-aged (roughly 39), aged (about 62) and long-lived (roughly 80). Age-related changes in TCR beta repertoire diversity were measured in the study by deep sequencing normalized with unique cDNA molecular identifiers. The study analyzed two additional independent replicas of 1 million unique cDNA reads from the same blood draw for two donors, one aged 18 to 29 and one aged 80 or older. To avoid experimental bias, donors of different ages were spread randomly across the sequencing lanes.

Including the terminal cysteine and phenylalanine, the CDR3 comprises 16 residues. The entry retains the CDR3 DNA only, 48 bases that are in frame from base 1. CDR1 and CDR2, looked up from the germline V gene, are SGHAT and FQNNGV. V gives up 1 base and J gives up 3 bases, and the segment between their germline ends measures 15 bases. This clonotype was detected many times. No cognate antigen has been identified for it. No much larger clone exists at a distance of one base, and base qualities are not known. The roughly 39 donors, aged roughly 6 to 100 years, were systemically healthy Caucasian individuals from Russia. Each donor gave about 9.8 milliliters of peripheral blood, drawn into EDTA-treated Vacutainer tubes. Ficoll-Paque density-gradient centrifugation was used to isolate PBMCs, with at least 6.5 million per sample. Total RNA was extracted from PBMCs with Trizol reagent, with at least 5.5 micrograms obtained per sample. Naive CD45RAhigh/CD27high T cell percentages were measured by flow cytometry on a PBMC aliquot from every donor.

Overall results and qualifications from the work: The CMV infection status of donors was not known, potentially confounding age-related changes in expanded clonotypes. Observed TCR beta diversity correlated strongly with the percentage of naive T cells measured by flow cytometry. As age increased, observed TCR beta diversity per million T cells dropped in a roughly linear way, and a significant reduction was already evident by age 40. Compared with the aged group, the long-lived group had more naive CD4+ T cells, fewer expanded clones and increased TCR diversity, a pattern suggesting age selection. Total diversity estimates from one million sequenced T cells were considered lower bounds and underestimates. Because profiling used bulk unsorted PBMCs, naive and antigen-experienced compartments could not be compared conclusively.

Library preparation was by 5' RACE. A second about 7 to 12 cycle PCR used a sample-barcoded 5' primer and a J-beta primer mix. A unique molecular identifier was introduced onto each TCR beta cDNA molecule by a template-switch 5' adaptor carrying 12 random nucleotides. At least 3 million CDR3-containing paired-end reads were obtained from each sample. First-strand cDNA was synthesized from all RNA with the Mint cDNA synthesis kit, primed by a TRBC-specific oligonucleotide. All cDNA was treated with uracil-DNA glycosylase and then went through a first 18-cycle PCR with the universal primers M1SS and BC2_uni_R. The paper's data handling went like this. Each sample was normalized by randomly selecting 1 million high-quality reads, each carrying a distinct molecular identifier. Instead of being binned into consensus sequences, reads with shared molecular identifiers were discarded. MiTCR, set to a Q25 quality threshold and the strictest error-elimination algorithm, was used for CDR3 identification, clonotype clustering and error correction. Lower-bound total TCR beta diversity was estimated with a nonparametric unseen species model using Euler transformation. The public reads were run again by TCRdb, first through fastp at Q25 and then through MiXCR, and only productive beta chains were kept. Rows are unified per CDR3 protein, each entry keeping the most common DNA and genes. The V and J calls were determined by TCRdb, not by the authors. Within this sample are 1,800,000 or so distinct CDR3 sequences, with about two fifths of them counted one time only. In total, the top ten clones hold under 25% of the sample.

The V and J segments used are TRBV11-2 and TRBJ1-2; the best D guess is TRBD1, with 6 bases matching. Sequencing input: blood. The sequence was collected from a human donor in good health. The nucleotide sequence is TGTGCCAGCAGCTTAGTAGGGGACAATTACGACTATGGCTACACCTTC. Translated, it reads CASSLVGDNYDYGYTF.